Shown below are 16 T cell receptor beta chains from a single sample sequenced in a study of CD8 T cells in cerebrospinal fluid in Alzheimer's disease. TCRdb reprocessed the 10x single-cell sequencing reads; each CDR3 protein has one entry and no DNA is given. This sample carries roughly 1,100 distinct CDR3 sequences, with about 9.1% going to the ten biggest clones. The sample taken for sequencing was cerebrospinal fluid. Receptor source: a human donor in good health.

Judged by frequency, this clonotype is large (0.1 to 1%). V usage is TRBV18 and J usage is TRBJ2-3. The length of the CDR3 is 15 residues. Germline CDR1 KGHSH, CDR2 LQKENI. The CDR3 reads CASSPSGWGTDTQYF.

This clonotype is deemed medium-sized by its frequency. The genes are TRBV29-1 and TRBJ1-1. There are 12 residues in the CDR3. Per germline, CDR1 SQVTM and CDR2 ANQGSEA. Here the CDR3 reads CSAWEGNTEAFF.

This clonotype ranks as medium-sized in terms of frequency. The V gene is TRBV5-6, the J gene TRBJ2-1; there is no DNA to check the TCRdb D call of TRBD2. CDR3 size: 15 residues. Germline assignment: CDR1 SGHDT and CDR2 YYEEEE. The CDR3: CASSFRAGKANEQFF.

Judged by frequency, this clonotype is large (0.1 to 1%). This CDR3 reads CSVDLGSGETQYF. J is TRBJ2-5 and V is TRBV29-1; TCRdb designates TRBD2, a call that cannot be tested without DNA. Germline CDR1 SQVTM, CDR2 ANQGSEA. CDR3 length: 13 residues.

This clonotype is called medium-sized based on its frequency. The CDR3 is CASSHRTAGQGNTGELFF. This sequence joins TRBV18 and TRBJ2-2; TCRdb's D call, TRBD1, is unchecked because there is no DNA. CDR3 size: 18 residues. From germline, CDR1 is KGHSH and CDR2 LQKENI.

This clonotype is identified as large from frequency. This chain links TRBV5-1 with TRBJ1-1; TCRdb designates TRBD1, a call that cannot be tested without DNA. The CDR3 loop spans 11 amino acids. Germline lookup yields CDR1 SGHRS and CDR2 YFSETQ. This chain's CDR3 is CASSQGAEAFF.

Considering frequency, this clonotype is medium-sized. CDR3 protein: CASSQNSPLHF. This rearrangement joins TRBV18 to TRBJ1-6. The CDR3 has 11 amino acids. Germline V CDR1 and CDR2: KGHSH, LQKENI.

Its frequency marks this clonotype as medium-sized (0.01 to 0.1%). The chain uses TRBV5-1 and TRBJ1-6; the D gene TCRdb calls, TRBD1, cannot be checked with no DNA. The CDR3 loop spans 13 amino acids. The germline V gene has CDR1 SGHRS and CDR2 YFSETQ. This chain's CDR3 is CASSTGLRSPLHF.

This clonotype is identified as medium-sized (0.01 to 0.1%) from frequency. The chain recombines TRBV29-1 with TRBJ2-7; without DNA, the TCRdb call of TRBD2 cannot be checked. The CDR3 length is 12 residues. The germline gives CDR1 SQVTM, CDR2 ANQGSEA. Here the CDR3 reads CSVAVGRREQYF.

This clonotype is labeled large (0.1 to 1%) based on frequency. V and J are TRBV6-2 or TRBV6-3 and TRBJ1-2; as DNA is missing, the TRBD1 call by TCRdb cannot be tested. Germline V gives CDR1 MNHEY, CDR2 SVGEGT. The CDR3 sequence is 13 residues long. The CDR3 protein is CASTDGGQRGYTF.

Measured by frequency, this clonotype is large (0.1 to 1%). CDR3: CASTLSGQPQHF. V is TRBV28 and J is TRBJ1-5. The CDR3 length is 12 residues. CDR1 is MDHEN, CDR2 SYDVKM, per germline.

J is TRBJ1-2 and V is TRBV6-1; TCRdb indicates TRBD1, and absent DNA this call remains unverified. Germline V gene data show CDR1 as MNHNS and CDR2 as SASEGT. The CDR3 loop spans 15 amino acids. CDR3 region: CASSRRGQANYGYTF.

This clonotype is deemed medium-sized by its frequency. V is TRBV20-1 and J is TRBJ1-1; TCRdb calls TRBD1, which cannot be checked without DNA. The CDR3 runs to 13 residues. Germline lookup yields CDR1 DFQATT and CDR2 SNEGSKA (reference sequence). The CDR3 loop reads CSARGSGVTEAFF.

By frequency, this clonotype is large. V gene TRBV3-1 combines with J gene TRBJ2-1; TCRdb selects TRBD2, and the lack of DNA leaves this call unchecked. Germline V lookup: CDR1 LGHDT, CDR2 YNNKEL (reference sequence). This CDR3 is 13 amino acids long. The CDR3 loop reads CASSQAPPGEQFF.

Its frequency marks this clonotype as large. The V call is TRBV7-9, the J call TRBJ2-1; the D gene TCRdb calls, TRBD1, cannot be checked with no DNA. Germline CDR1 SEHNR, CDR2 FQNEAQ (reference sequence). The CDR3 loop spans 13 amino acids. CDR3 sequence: CASSEQGAYEQFF.

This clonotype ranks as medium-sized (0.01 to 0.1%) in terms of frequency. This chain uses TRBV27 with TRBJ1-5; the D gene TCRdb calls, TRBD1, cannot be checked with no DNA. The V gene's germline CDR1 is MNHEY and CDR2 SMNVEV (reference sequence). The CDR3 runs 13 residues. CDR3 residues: CASSATVVRPQHF.